This TCR beta chain was sequenced in a study of identical twins. This clonotype was seen more than once but under ten times. What it binds is unknown. Germline V gene lookup returns CDR1 MNHNS and CDR2 SASEGT. J gave up 0 bases and V 11 bases, and 6 bases lay outside the gene matches. This CDR3 comprises 14 residues. Unique molecular identifiers were present on the cDNA, and a universal primer site came from template switching. TCRdb independently ran MiXCR on the 5' RACE reads; one entry per CDR3 protein. The table records about 530,000 distinct CDR3 sequences, around 15% of them present only once. Study-wide findings and caveats: A partial confounding effect on zero-insertion analyses could come from invariant MAIT and iNKT cells. Within monozygotic twins, out-of-frame TCR alpha sharing was underestimated by the models. Weaker excess twin sharing was seen among beta out-of-frame sequences.

This sample was shared with a second study, whose subject was yellow fever vaccine responses in identical twins.

The sequencing sample was made of CD4+ T cells sorted from blood. The receptor was isolated from a woman in her late teens or twenties in good health. This chain uses TRBV6-1 with TRBJ1-1; TRBD1 agrees at 10 bases. CDR3 in amino acids: CAVRDRGMNTEAFF. CDR3 nucleotide sequence: TGTGCCGTCCGGGACAGGGGAATGAACACTGAAGCTTTCTTT.